The 24 T cell receptor beta chains reported below all come from one sample, sequenced in a study of blood T cell repertoires in COVID-19 (dated by TCRdb to about 2020). Library preparation employed the immunoSEQ multiplex PCR assay. As stored in TCRdb, this immuneACCESS dataset retains in-frame rearrangements with V and J assigned. A fraction of the clones does not appear; measured against another copy, unresolved V genes explain less than half of the discrepancy, and the remainder lacks a known reason. The sample records a few hundred thousand clones, approximately 86% of which are singletons. The top ten clonotypes cover around 7.3% of the sample. Sequenced sample: peripheral blood. All receptors come from a woman aged 65 to 85 with active or convalescent COVID-19.

This clone is a singleton in its sample. This rearrangement joins TRBV18 to TRBJ2-1, with 11 bases matching TRBD1. Germline values: CDR1 KGHSH, CDR2 LQKENI. The CDR3 has 17 amino acids. J was trimmed by 7 bases and V by 3 bases; bases with no gene match: 11. DNA for the CDR3: TGTGCCAGCTCACCCTCCTCGGACAGGGGGCGCGTTAATGAGCAGTTCTTC. It specifies CASSPSSDRGRVNEQFF.

In DNA, the CDR3 is TGTGCCAGCAGCTTAGGGACAGGGGGCTTCGGGGGCACTGAAGCTTTCTTT. Its translation: CASSLGTGGFGGTEAFF. The V call is TRBV7-9, the J call TRBJ1-1; TRBD1 agrees at 11 bases. Unmatched junction bases numbered 8, after V lost 1 base and J lost 4 bases. The CDR3 runs to 17 residues. Germline-derived CDR1 and CDR2 are SEHNR and FQNEAQ (reference sequence).

The chain has TRBV12-3 or TRBV12-4 and TRBJ1-2, with a weak D call TRBD1 (5 bases). The CDR3 runs 13 residues. The V gene lost 7 bases and the J gene lost 3 bases, with 12 bases spanning the gap. CDR3 bases: TGTGCCAGCACCGGGACTTATTACTATGGCTACACCTTC. Amino acids: CASTGTYYYGYTF.

This chain joins TRBV6-5 and TRBJ1-1; D is uncertain. Germline V gene sequence: CDR1 MNHEY, CDR2 SVGAGI. This CDR3 comprises 15 residues. The V end lost 2 bases, the J end lost 4 bases, and 14 bases lay between the germline ends. In nucleotides, the CDR3 is TGTGCCAGCAGTTACCGGGAAGCCGGATTCACTGAAGCTTTCTTT. It yields the protein CASSYREAGFTEAFF.

This chain uses TRBV6-5 with TRBJ1-1; TRBD1 agrees at 9 bases. The germline V gene has CDR1 MNHEY and CDR2 SVGAGI. The CDR3 is made up of 15 amino acids. The V and J ends lost 4 bases and 5 bases, in that order; junction bases with no gene match: 8. The CDR3 protein is CASSWGTGRGTEAFF. CDR3 sequence (DNA): TGTGCCAGCAGTTGGGGGACAGGGAGGGGGACTGAAGCTTTCTTT.

The CDR3 reads CASSQGQYEQYF. The DNA of the CDR3 is TGTGCCAGCAGCCAAGGACAGTACGAGCAGTACTTC. The chain uses TRBV3-1 (or the pseudogene TRBV3-2) and TRBJ2-7, with TRBD1 as a possible D gene (5 bases). V lost 1 base, J lost 4 bases, and 5 bases lay in between. The germline CDR1 and CDR2 sequences are LGHDT and YNNKEL (reference sequence). The CDR3 is 12 amino acids.

This chain uses TRBV5-8 with TRBJ2-1; 10 nucleotides match TRBD2. The CDR3 loop spans 15 amino acids. The V segment lost 4 bases and the J segment 1 base; nucleotides outside the gene matches: 2. In germline, CDR1 is SGHTS, CDR2 YDEGEE. CDR3 coding DNA: TGTGCCAGCAGCAAGCGGGAGGGATCCTACAATGAGCAGTTCTTC. Translated: CASSKREGSYNEQFF.

The chain's CDR3 is CSGVRGETQYF. The DNA of the CDR3 is TGCAGTGGGGTCAGGGGAGAGACCCAGTACTTC. The chain employs TRBV20-1 and TRBJ2-5; tentatively, D is TRBD1 (6 bases). Germline values: CDR1 DFQATT, CDR2 SNEGSKA (reference sequence). This CDR3 has 11 residues. Trimming removed 7 bases from V and 4 bases from J, with 10 bases in between.

The gene calls are TRBV5-1 and TRBJ2-1; D call uncertain. Trimming took off 0 bases at V and 4 bases at J, with 5 bases between the two ends. Germline V gene lookup returns CDR1 SGHRS and CDR2 YFSETQ. This CDR3 spans 13 amino acids. The CDR3 region has the DNA TGCGCCAGCAGCTTGGACAGTTACAATGAGCAGTTCTTC. Protein: CASSLDSYNEQFF.

CDR3 loop: CSAGREVQFF. The CDR3 nucleotides read TGCAGTGCCGGGCGGGAAGTGCAGTTCTTC. V usage is TRBV20-1 and J usage is TRBJ2-1; TRBD2 is a possible D gene (6 bases). The V end was cut by 6 bases, the J end by 12 bases, with 12 bases between. Per the germline V gene, CDR1 is DFQATT and CDR2 is SNEGSKA (reference sequence). The CDR3 is 10 residues long.

The chain is built from TRBV4-3 and TRBJ2-7; 8 nucleotides match TRBD1. The ends lost 4 bases at V and 7 bases at J; junction bases unmatched: 18. The germline V gene has CDR1 LGHNA and CDR2 YSLEER. The CDR3 totals 17 residues. The CDR3 here is CASSLGRSGTGLGEQYF. The CDR3 nucleotides read TGCGCCAGCAGCCTGGGTCGGAGTGGGACAGGCTTGGGGGAGCAGTACTTC.

The genes are TRBV27 and TRBJ2-1; the D gene is possibly TRBD1 (5 bases). The CDR3 runs 14 residues. Germline V gives CDR1 MNHEY, CDR2 SMNVEV (reference sequence). Trimming took 3 bases from V and 6 from J, leaving 12 bases between them. The CDR3 reads CASSFYDRSNEQFF. The CDR3 DNA follows: TGTGCCAGCAGTTTTTACGACAGATCCAATGAGCAGTTCTTC.

The chain combines TRBV5-1 with TRBJ1-2; D is unresolved. This CDR3 has 13 amino acids. V gave up 3 bases and J gave up 0 bases, with 6 bases separating them. Per germline, CDR1 SGHRS and CDR2 YFSETQ. The CDR3: CASSSAANYGYTF. The CDR3 DNA is TGCGCCAGCAGCTCCGCAGCTAACTATGGCTACACCTTC.

In DNA, the CDR3 is TGTGCCAGCAGCCCCGGACAGTGGAACACCGGGGAGCTGTTTTTT. Protein product: CASSPGQWNTGELFF. V is TRBV6-2 or TRBV6-3 and J is TRBJ2-2, with D perhaps TRBD1 (6 bases). The CDR3 length is 15 residues. Trimming shortened V by 6 bases and J by 1 base, and 12 bases separated the two germline ends. Germline V gene sequence: CDR1 MNHEY, CDR2 SVGEGT.

This rearrangement joins TRBV10-3 to TRBJ2-1, with 8 bases aligning to TRBD2. The CDR3 loop spans 12 amino acids. CDR1 is ENHRY, CDR2 SYGVKD, per germline. V was clipped by 8 bases and J by 5 bases; unmatched bases: 2. CDR3 sequence: CAISGGHNEQFF. CDR3 DNA: TGTGCCATCTCGGGGGGGCACAATGAGCAGTTCTTC.

This chain joins TRBV7-2 and TRBJ2-7; 9 bases map to TRBD2. Germline V gene lookup returns CDR1 SGHTA and CDR2 FQGNSA. The junction had 6 bases not matched to a gene; V was cut back by 6 bases and J by 3 bases. The CDR3 spans 14 residues. The CDR3, as DNA: TGTGCCAGCAGTTATAGCGGGGGATTCTACGAGCAGTACTTC. This codes for CASSYSGGFYEQYF.

The J gene is TRBJ1-2, the V gene TRBV5-1, with a weak D call TRBD1 (6 bases). With 5 bases removed from V and 0 bases from J, the gap between germline ends came to 20 bases. The CDR3 covers 17 residues. Germline V gene data show CDR1 as SGHRS and CDR2 as YFSETQ. The CDR3 loop reads CASRPVGPTGPNYGYTF. CDR3 bases: TGCGCCAGCAGACCGGTCGGGCCGACAGGCCCTAACTATGGCTACACCTTC.

A single count supports this clone. V usage is TRBV24-1 and J usage is TRBJ2-5; TRBD1 matches 12 bases. V shed 5 bases and J 4 bases; nucleotides not matched to a gene: 4. The germline gives CDR1 KGHDR, CDR2 SFDVKD. This CDR3 is 15 amino acids long. CDR3 DNA: TGTGCCACCAGTGTCCCGGGACAGGGGGCAGAGACCCAGTACTTC. Amino acid sequence: CATSVPGQGAETQYF.

The chain links TRBV7-2 to TRBJ2-7; possible D gene TRBD2, 5 bases. The CDR3 is made up of 12 amino acids. Trimming cost V 5 bases and J 7 bases, with 12 bases left between them. Germline CDR1 SGHTA, CDR2 FQGNSA. CDR3 DNA: TGTGCCAGCAGCCCTACGGGGTGGGAGCAGTACTTC. Its translation: CASSPTGWEQYF.

The V and J genes are TRBV6-5 and TRBJ2-5, with 9 bases fitting TRBD2. This CDR3 has 15 residues. CDR1 is MNHEY, CDR2 SVGAGI, per germline. As DNA, the CDR3 is TGTACAAGCGGGGGGTCCCCATCGGGCCAAGAGACCCAGTACTTC. Protein product: CTSGGSPSGQETQYF.

This clone showed up just once. The rearrangement joins TRBV5-1 to TRBJ2-2; 10 bases line up with TRBD1. From germline, CDR1 is SGHRS and CDR2 YFSETQ. Trimming cost V 2 bases and J 2 bases; bases outside gene matches: 3. The CDR3 consists of 16 residues. The CDR3 protein is CASSLDRGPNTGELFF. CDR3 nucleotides: TGCGCCAGCAGCTTAGACAGGGGGCCTAACACCGGGGAGCTGTTTTTT.

V is TRBV4-2 and J is TRBJ1-3, with no clear D. Germline V lookup: CDR1 LGHNA, CDR2 YNFKEQ. The V end lost 4 bases, the J end lost 8 bases, and 12 bases lay between the germline ends. This CDR3 spans 13 amino acids. CDR3 sequence reads: CASSRALVDTIYF. The CDR3 nucleotides read TGTGCCAGCAGCCGAGCCCTTGTGGACACCATATATTTT.

The chain carries TRBV19 and TRBJ2-7, with TRBD1 identical over 8 bases. The CDR3 covers 14 residues. CDR1 LNHDA and CDR2 SQIVND come from the germline V gene (reference sequence). V was clipped by 8 bases and J by 5 bases; unmatched bases: 11. In DNA form, the CDR3 reads TGTGCCAGTCAATCTGGACAGGGATTCCACGAGCAGTACTTC. Translation: CASQSGQGFHEQYF.

The chain joins TRBV27 to TRBJ1-6; D possibly corresponds to TRBD1 (5 bases). This CDR3 region has 13 residues. Trimming pared 6 bases from V and 14 bases from J, leaving 17 bases between. From germline, CDR1 is MNHEY and CDR2 SMNVEV (reference sequence). The CDR3: CASSFFGPGALHF. The CDR3 region has the DNA TGTGCCAGCAGCTTCTTCGGCCCGGGGGCCCTCCACTTT.